This T cell receptor beta chain was sequenced for a study of T cells in women clearing cervical HPV infection. As for this clone: Its antigen remains unidentified. From the germline J gene comes the end of the CDR3, since the read stops 3 residues before it.

Findings and caveats of the study: CIN3+ cases had significantly higher TCR richness than controls; evenness did not differ.

TCRdb's copy holds only in-frame clones and misses some; the assay was immunoSEQ multiplex PCR. The sample includes about 20,000 clones. The germline gives CDR1 WSHSY, CDR2 SAAADI. The CDR3 covers 14 residues. The V call is TRBV10-2, the J call TRBJ2-3, with D perhaps matching TRBD1 (6 bases). The receptor was isolated from a woman between 18 and 75 years old with a cervical HPV16 infection that either progressed to CIN3+ or cleared (not recorded which). The sequenced sample consisted of blood buffy coat. Partial CDR3 DNA: TGCGCCAGCAGGGACAGCTTGTACCAAGAGACG. This codes for CASRDSLYQET. The whole CDR3 reads CASRDSLYQETQYF.